Included here is one TCR beta chain sequence, with context. Its target is not known. The entry originates in a study of identical twins. TCRdb reprocessed the 5' RACE reads with MiXCR, giving one entry per CDR3 protein. The sample lists 250,000 to 300,000 distinct CDR3 sequences; nearly 9.5% were seen once. V shed 1 base, J shed 5 bases, and the junction held 14 bases outside the gene matches. Looked up from germline, CDR1 is SGHAT and CDR2 is FQDESV (reference sequence). CDR3 length: 18 residues. Findings and limits, study-wide: Twin pairs' shared out-of-frame alpha sequences were enriched in low generation probability. The study reached conclusions through statistical analysis that was cross-sectional, not following the same donors. Cord blood beta clonotypes present at high abundance carried fewer insertions; no such pattern appeared in memory repertoires.

The data were also submitted as part of a second study, on yellow fever vaccine responses in identical twins.

Sequencing was performed on CD8+ T cells sorted from blood. The clonotype was recovered from a woman between 18 and 30 years old in good health. This chain connects TRBV11-1 to TRBJ2-5, with 9 bases lining up with TRBD2. DNA for the CDR3: TGTGCCAGCAGCTTAGGGAGGTTAGCGGGAGAATCGTACGAGACCCAGTACTTC. It translates to CASSLGRLAGESYETQYF.